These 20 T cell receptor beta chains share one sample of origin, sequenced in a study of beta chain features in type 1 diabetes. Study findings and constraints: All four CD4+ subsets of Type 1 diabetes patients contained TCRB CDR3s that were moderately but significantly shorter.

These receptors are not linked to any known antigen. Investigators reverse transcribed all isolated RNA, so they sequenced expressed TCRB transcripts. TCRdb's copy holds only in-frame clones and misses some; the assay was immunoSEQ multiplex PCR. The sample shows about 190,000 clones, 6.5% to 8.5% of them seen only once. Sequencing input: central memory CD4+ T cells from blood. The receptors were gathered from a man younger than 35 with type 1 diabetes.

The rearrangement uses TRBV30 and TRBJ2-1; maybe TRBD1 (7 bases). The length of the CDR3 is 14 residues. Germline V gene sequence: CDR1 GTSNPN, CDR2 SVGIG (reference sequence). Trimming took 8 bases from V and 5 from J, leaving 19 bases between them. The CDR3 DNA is TGTGCCAGGACGAGGCGGGACAGACACAATGAGCAGTTCTTC. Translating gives CARTRRDRHNEQFF.

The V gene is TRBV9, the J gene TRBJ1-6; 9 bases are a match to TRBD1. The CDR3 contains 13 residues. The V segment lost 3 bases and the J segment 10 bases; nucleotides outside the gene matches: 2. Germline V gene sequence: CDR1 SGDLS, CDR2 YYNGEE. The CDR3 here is CASSGQGESPLHF. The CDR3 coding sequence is TGTGCCAGCAGCGGACAGGGGGAGTCACCCCTCCACTTT. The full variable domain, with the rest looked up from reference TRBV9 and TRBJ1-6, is DSGVTQTPKHLITATGQRVTLRCSPRSGDLSVYWYQQSLDQGLQFLIQYYNGEERAKGNILERFSAQQFPDLHSELNLSSLELGDSALYFCASSGQGESPLHFGNGTRLTVT.

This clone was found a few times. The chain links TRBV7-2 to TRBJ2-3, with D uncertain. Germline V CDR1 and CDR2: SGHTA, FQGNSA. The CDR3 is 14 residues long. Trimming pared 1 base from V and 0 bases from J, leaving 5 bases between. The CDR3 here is CASSLEQSTDTQYF. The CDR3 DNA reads TGTGCCAGCAGCTTAGAACAGAGCACAGATACGCAGTATTTT.

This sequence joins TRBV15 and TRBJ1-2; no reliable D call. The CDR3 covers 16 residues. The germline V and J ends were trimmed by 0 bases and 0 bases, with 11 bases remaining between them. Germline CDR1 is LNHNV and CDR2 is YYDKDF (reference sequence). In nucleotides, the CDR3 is TGTGCCACCAGCAGAGATCCAGGCCCAACTAACTATGGCTACACCTTC. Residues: CATSRDPGPTNYGYTF.

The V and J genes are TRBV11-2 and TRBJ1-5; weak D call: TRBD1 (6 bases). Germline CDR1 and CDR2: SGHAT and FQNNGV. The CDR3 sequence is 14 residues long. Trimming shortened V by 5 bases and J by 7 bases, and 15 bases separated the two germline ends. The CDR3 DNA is TGTGCCAGCAGCCTGACAGGAACGGGGCAGCCCCAGCATTTT. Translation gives CASSLTGTGQPQHF.

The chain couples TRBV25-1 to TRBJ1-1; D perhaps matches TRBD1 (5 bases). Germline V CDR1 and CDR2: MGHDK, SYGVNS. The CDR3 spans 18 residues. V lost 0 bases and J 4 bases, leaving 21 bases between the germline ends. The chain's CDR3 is CASSEYPPREGRATEAFF. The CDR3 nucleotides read TGTGCCAGCAGTGAATATCCCCCCAGGGAGGGTCGGGCCACTGAAGCTTTCTTT.

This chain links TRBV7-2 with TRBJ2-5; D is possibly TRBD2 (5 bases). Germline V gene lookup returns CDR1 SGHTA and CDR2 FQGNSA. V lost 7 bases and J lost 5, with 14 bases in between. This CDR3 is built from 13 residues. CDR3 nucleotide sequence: TGTGCCAGCACCCCGGACTGGCAGGAGACCCAGTACTTC. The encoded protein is CASTPDWQETQYF.

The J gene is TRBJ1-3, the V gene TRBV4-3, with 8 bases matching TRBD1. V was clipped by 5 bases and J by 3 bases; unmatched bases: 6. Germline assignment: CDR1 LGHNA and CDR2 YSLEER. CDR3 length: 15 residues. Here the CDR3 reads CASSADRVNGNTIYF. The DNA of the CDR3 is TGCGCCAGCAGCGCGGACAGGGTTAATGGAAACACCATATATTTT.

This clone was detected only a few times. As DNA, the CDR3 is TGTGCCACCAGCCCGCATGGACAGGGAACTCAGCCCCAGCATTTT. It codes for CATSPHGQGTQPQHF. The V gene is TRBV15, the J gene TRBJ1-5; the match to TRBD1 covers 8 bases. V was clipped by 5 bases and J by 6 bases; unmatched bases: 9. The CDR3 has 15 amino acids. Germline CDR1 reads LNHNV; CDR2 reads YYDKDF (reference sequence).

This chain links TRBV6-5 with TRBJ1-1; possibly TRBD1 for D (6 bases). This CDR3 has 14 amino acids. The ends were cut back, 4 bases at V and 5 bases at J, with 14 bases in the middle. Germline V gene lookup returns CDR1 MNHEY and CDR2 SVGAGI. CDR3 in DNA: TGTGCCAGCAGTTTACAGGGACCGGGGACTGAAGCTTTCTTT. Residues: CASSLQGPGTEAFF.

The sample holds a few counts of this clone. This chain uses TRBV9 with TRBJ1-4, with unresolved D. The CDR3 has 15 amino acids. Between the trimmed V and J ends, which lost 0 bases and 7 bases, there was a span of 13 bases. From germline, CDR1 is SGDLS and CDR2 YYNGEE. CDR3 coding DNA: TGTGCCAGCAGCGTAGGAGCCAGCGGAGGTGAAAAACTGTTTTTT. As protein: CASSVGASGGEKLFF.

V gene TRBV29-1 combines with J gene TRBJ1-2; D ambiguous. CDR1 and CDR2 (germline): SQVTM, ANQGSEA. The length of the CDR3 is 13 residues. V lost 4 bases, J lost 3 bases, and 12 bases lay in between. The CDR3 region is CSVVSASDYGYTF. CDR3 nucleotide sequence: TGCAGCGTTGTTTCCGCTAGCGACTATGGCTACACCTTC. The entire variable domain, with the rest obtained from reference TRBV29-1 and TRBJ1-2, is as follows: SAVISQKPSRDICQRGTSLTIQCQVDSQVTMMFWYRQQPGQSLTLIATANQGSEATYESGFVIDKFPISRPNLTFSTLTVSNMSPEDSSIYLCSVVSASDYGYTFGSGTRLTVV.

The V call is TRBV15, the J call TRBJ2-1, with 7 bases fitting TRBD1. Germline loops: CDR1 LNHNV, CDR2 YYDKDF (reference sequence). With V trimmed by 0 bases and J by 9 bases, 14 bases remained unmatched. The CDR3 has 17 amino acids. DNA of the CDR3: TGTGCCACCAGCAGAGATGTAGGGGGCTTAGGTGACCGTGAGCAGTTCTTC. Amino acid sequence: CATSRDVGGLGDREQFF.

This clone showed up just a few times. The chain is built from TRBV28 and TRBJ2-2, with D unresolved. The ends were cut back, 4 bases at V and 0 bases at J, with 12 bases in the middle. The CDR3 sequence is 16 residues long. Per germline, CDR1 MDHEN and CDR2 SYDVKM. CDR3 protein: CASSSIGGANTGELFF. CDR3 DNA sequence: TGTGCCAGCAGTTCGATCGGTGGAGCGAACACCGGGGAGCTGTTTTTT. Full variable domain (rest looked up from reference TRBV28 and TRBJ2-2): DVKVTQSSRYLVKRTGEKVFLECVQDMDHENMFWYRQDPGLGLRLIYFSYDVKMKEKGDIPEGYSVSREKKERFSLILESASTNQTSMYLCASSSIGGANTGELFFGEGSRLTVL.

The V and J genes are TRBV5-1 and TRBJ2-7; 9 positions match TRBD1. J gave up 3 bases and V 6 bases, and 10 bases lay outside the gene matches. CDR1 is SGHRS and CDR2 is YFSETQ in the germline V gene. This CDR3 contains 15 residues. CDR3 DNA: TGCGCCAGCACCCAAATACCGGGACAGGGCTACGAGCAGTACTTC. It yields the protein CASTQIPGQGYEQYF.

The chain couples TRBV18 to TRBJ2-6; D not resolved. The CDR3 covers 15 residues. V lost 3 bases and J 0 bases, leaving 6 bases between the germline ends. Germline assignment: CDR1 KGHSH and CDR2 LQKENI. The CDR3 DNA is TGTGCCAGCTCACCGTTCGGCTCTGGGGCCAACGTCCTGACTTTC. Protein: CASSPFGSGANVLTF.

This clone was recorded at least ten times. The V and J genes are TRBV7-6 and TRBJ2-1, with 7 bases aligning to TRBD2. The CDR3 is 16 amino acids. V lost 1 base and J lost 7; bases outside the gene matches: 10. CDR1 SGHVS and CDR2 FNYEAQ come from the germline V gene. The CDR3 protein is CASSLGFVGGPNEQFF. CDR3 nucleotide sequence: TGTGCCAGCAGCTTAGGTTTTGTGGGAGGGCCGAATGAGCAGTTCTTC.

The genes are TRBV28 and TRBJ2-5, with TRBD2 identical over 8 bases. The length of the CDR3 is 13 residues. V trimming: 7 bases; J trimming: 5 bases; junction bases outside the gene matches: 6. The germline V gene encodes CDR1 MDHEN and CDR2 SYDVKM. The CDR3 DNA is TGTGCCAGCAACCTACCGGGGGGGGAGACCCAGTACTTC. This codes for CASNLPGGETQYF.

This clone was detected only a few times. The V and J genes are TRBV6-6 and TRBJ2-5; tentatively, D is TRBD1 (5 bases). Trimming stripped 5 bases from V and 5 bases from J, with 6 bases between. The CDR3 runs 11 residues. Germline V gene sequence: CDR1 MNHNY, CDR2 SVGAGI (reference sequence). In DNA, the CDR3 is TGTGCCAGCAGTAGGGGTGAGACCCAGTACTTC. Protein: CASSRGETQYF.

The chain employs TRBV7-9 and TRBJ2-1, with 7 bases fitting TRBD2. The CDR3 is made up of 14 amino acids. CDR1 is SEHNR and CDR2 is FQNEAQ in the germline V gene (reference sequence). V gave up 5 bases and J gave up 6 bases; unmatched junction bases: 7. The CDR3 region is CASSARTSSNEQFF. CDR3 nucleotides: TGTGCCAGCAGCGCCAGGACTAGTAGCAATGAGCAGTTCTTC.